This T cell receptor (beta chain) is drawn from a study of blood T cell repertoires in COVID-19. The data were produced by immunoSEQ multiplex PCR, yet TCRdb's version contains in-frame clones alone and is incomplete. The data hold 200,000 to 300,000 clones, with approximately 86% observed a single time. Trimming shortened V by 0 bases and J by 1 base, and 10 bases separated the two germline ends. Germline CDR1 reads SGHRS; CDR2 reads YFSETQ. The CDR3 has 15 residues. Enrolled through a virtual design, the participants were between about 18 and 100 years of age and came from under 25 US areas. The V call is TRBV5-1, the J call TRBJ1-1; weak D call: TRBD1 (5 bases). Material: PBMCs or T cells enriched from blood (not recorded which). The sequence was obtained from a woman between 35 and 50 years old with acute COVID-19. The chain's CDR3 is CASSLAGQWNTEAFF. The CDR3 DNA reads TGCGCCAGCAGCTTGGCTGGACAATGGAACACTGAAGCTTTCTTT.